This T cell receptor (beta chain) was retrieved from a study of molecular identifiers for immune sequencing clone quantification. This clonotype was picked up many times. CDR3 length: 16 residues. The germline V gene has CDR1 MGHDK and CDR2 SYGVNS. The ends were cut back, 1 base at V and 4 bases at J, with 15 bases in the middle. TCRdb fed the PCR reads into MiXCR, producing one record per CDR3 protein. Counted here are about 630,000 distinct CDR3 sequences, around 25% occurring once; the ten biggest clones make up 0.78%. The sequence came from a human donor in good health. Some libraries in this study had Jurkat cell RNA spiked in. Material for sequencing was naive CD8+ T cells from blood, with Jurkat cell RNA spiked in. Stated subset: FACS-sorted CD8+CD4-CCR7+CD45RA+ naive T cells. The chain carries TRBV25-1 and TRBJ2-3; either TRBD1 or TRBD2 may supply D (6 bases each). The CDR3 nucleotides are TGTGCCAGCAGTGAATTTGGGGGGCGAGTCGCAGATACGCAGTATTTT. As protein: CASSEFGGRVADTQYF.